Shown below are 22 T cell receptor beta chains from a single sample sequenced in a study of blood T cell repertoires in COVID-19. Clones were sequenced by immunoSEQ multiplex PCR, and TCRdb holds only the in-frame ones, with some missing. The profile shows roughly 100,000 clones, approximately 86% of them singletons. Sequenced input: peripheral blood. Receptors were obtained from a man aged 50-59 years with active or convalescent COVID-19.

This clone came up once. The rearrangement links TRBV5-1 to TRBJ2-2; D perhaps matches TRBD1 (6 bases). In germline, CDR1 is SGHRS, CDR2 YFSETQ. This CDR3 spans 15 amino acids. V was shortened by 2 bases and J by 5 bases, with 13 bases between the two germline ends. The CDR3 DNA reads TGCGCCAGCAGCTTAGAACAGGGTGGAACCGGGGAGCTGTTTTTT. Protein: CASSLEQGGTGELFF.

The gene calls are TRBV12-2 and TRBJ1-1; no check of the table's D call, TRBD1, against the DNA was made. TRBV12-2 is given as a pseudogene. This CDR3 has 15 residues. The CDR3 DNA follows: TGTGCAAGTCGCTTAGACGGACAGGGGGAAACTGAAGCTTTCTTT. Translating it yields CASRLDGQGETEAFF.

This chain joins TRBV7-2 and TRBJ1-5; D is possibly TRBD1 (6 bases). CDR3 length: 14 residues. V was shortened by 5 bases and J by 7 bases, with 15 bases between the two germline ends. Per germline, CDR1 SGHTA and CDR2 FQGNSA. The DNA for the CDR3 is TGTGCCAGCAGCCCCAAGACAGGTGGACAGCCCCAGCATTTT. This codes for CASSPKTGGQPQHF.

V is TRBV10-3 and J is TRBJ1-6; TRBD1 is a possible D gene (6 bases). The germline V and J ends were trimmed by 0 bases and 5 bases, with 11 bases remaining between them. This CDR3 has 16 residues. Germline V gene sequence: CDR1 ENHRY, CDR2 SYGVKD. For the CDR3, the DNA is TGTGCCATCAGTGAGTCTGTGCAGGGGCATAATTCACCCCTCCACTTT. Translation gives CAISESVQGHNSPLHF.

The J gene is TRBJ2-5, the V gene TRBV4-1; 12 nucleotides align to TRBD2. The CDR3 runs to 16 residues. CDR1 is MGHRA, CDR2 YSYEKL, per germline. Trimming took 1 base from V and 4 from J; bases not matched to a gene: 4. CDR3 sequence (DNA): TGCGCCAGCAGCCAAGGACTAGCGGGGGTTCGAGAGACCCAGTACTTC. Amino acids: CASSQGLAGVRETQYF.

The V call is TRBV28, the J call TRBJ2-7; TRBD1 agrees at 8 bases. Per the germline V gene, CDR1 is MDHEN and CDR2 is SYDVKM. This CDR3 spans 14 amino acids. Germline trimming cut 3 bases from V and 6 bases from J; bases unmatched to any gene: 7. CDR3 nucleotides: TGTGCCAGCAGTTTCCCGGGACAGGCCCTCGAGCAGTACTTC. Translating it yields CASSFPGQALEQYF.

This CDR3 is CASSPPRGRQTGELFF. The CDR3, as DNA: TGTGCCAGCTCACCACCGAGAGGGCGGCAGACCGGGGAGCTGTTTTTT. The chain employs TRBV18 and TRBJ2-2; D is perhaps TRBD2 (5 bases). This CDR3 has 16 residues. Germline assignment: CDR1 KGHSH and CDR2 LQKENI. The ends were cut back, 0 bases at V and 5 bases at J, with 13 bases in the middle. The whole variable domain, remainder taken from reference TRBV18 and TRBJ2-2, is NAGVMQNPRHLVRRRGQEARLRCSPMKGHSHVYWYRQLPEEGLKFMVYLQKENIIDESGMPKERFSAEFPKEGPSILRIQQVVRGDSAAYFCASSPPRGRQTGELFFGEGSRLTVL.

CDR3 protein: CAISEGQNLGYTF. In DNA form, the CDR3 reads TGTGCCATCAGTGAGGGGCAGAATCTTGGCTACACCTTC. The chain has TRBV10-3 and TRBJ1-2; D remains ambiguous. Deletions cut 2 bases from V and 7 bases from J, with 11 bases between. CDR1 and CDR2 (germline): ENHRY, SYGVKD. There are 13 residues in the CDR3.

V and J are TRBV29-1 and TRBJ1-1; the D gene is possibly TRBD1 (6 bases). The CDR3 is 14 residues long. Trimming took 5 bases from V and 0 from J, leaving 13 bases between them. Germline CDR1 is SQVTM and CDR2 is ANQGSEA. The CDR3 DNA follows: TGCAGCGTTTCACCACAGGGCATGAACACTGAAGCTTTCTTT. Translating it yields CSVSPQGMNTEAFF.

The DNA of the CDR3 is TGTGCCAGCAGCCCCGGACTAGGGGCGGAGACCCAGTACTTC. This codes for CASSPGLGAETQYF. The chain combines TRBV11-1 with TRBJ2-5, with 7 bases aligning to TRBD2. CDR1 SGHAT and CDR2 FQDESV come from the germline V gene (reference sequence). The CDR3 is 14 residues long. V lost 5 bases, J lost 5 bases, and 8 bases stayed unmatched. Based on the CDR3 plus reference TRBV11-1 and TRBJ2-5, the full variable domain is EAEVAQSPRYKITEKSQAVAFWCDPISGHATLYWYRQILGQGPELLVQFQDESVVDDSQLPKDRFSAERLKGVDSTLKIQPAELGDSAMYLCASSPGLGAETQYFGPGTRLLVL.

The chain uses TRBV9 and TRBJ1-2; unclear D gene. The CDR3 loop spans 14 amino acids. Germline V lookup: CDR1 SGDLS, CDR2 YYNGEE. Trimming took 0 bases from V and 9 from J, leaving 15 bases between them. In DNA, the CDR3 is TGTGCCAGCAGCGTAGGAGGGATCGGATATCGCTACACCTTC. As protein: CASSVGGIGYRYTF.

The chain's CDR3 is CASSLSWRSETQYF. In DNA form, the CDR3 reads TGTGCCAGCAGTTTATCGTGGCGTAGCGAGACCCAGTACTTC. The chain recombines TRBV27 with TRBJ2-5; D gene uncertain. Germline V CDR1 and CDR2: MNHEY, SMNVEV (reference sequence). V was pared by 0 bases and J by 5 bases, with 10 bases between. CDR3 length equals 14 residues.

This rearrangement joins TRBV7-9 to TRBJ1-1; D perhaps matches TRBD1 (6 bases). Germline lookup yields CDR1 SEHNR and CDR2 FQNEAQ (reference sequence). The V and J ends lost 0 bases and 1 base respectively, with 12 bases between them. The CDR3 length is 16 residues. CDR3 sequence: CASSLASWGRNTEAFF. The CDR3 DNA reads TGTGCCAGCAGCTTAGCGTCGTGGGGGCGGAACACTGAAGCTTTCTTT.

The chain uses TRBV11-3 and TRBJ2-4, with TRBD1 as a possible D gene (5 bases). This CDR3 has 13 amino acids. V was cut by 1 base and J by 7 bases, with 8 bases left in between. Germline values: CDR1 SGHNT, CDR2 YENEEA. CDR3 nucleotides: TGTGCCAGCAGCTTAGGGACATTGAACATTCAGTACTTC. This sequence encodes CASSLGTLNIQYF.

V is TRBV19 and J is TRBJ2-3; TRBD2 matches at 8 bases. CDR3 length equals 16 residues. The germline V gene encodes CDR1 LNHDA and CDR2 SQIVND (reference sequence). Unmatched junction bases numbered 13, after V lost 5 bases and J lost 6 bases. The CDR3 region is CASSGTFGGAGDTQYF. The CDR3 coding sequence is TGTGCCAGTAGTGGTACTTTCGGGGGGGCCGGGGATACGCAGTATTTT.

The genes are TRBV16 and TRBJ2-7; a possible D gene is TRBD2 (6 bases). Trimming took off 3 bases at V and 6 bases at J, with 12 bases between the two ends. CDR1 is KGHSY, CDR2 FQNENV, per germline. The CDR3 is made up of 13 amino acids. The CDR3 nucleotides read TGTGCCAGCAGCCATAGGAGGGATGGCGAGCAGTACGTC. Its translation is CASSHRRDGEQYV.

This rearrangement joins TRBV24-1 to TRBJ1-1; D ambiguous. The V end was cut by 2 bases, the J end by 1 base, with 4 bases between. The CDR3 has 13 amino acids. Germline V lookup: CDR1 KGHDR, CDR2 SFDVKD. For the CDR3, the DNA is TGTGCCACCAGTGATTCCTGGAACACTGAAGCTTTCTTT. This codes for CATSDSWNTEAFF.

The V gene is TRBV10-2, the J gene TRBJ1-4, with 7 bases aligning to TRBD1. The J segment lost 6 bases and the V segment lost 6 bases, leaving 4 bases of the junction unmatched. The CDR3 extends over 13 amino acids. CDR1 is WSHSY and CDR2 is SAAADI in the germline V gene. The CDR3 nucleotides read TGCGCCAGCAGGCCTACAGGGGATGAAAAACTGTTTTTT. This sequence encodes CASRPTGDEKLFF.

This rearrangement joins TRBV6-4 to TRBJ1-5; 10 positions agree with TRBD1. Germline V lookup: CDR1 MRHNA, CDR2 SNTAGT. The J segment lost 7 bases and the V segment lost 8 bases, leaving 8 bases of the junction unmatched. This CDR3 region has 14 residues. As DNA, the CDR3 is TGTGCCAGCGTATTGACAGGGGGCAGGCAGCCCCAGCATTTT. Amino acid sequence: CASVLTGGRQPQHF.

In DNA form, the CDR3 reads TGTGCCAGCAGGGCGGAACAGGGCTACGAGCAGTACTTC. It specifies CASRAEQGYEQYF. This sequence joins TRBV3-1 (or the pseudogene TRBV3-2) and TRBJ2-7, with D perhaps matching TRBD1 (6 bases). The germline V gene has CDR1 LGHDT and CDR2 YNNKEL (reference sequence). CDR3 length: 13 amino acids. V shed 6 bases and J shed 3 bases, with 12 bases lying between them.

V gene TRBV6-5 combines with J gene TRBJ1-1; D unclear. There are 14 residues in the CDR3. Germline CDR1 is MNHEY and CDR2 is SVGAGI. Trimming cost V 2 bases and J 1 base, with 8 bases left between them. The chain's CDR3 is CASSYVGRNTEAFF. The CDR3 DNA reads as TGTGCCAGCAGTTACGTTGGCAGGAACACTGAAGCTTTCTTT.

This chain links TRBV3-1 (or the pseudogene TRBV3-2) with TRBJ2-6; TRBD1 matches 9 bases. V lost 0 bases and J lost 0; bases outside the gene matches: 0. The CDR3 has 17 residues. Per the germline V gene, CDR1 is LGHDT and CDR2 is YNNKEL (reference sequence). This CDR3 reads CASSQEQGASGANVLTF. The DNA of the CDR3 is TGTGCCAGCAGCCAAGAACAGGGGGCCTCTGGGGCCAACGTCCTGACTTTC.